Each of the 7 T cell receptor beta chains below was sequenced from the same sample in a study of T cell changes during pregnancy in multiple sclerosis. Only in-frame clones appear in the TCRdb table, and some are missing; sequencing was by immunoSEQ multiplex PCR. In the table there are roughly 97,000 clones, just over 90% of which are singletons. The material sequenced was peripheral blood, taken in the second trimester of pregnancy. All receptors derive from a female donor in good health, enrolled as a control in a pregnancy study.

V gene TRBV7-2 combines with J gene TRBJ1-5; TRBD1 aligns across 7 bases. Germline lookup yields CDR1 SGHTA and CDR2 FQGNSA. The CDR3 runs to 15 residues. J gave up 4 bases and V 1 base, and 4 bases lay outside the gene matches. In DNA form, the CDR3 reads TGTGCCAGCAGCTTAGGAGCAGGGGGGAATCAGCCCCAGCATTTT. This codes for CASSLGAGGNQPQHF.

V is TRBV13 and J is TRBJ2-3, with 11 nucleotides matching TRBD2. From germline, CDR1 is PRHDT and CDR2 FYEKMQ (reference sequence). The CDR3 is 15 residues long. V was pared by 5 bases and J by 5 bases, with 6 bases of the junction left unmatched. Here the CDR3 DNA reads TGTGCCAGCAGCCAACTAGCGGGAGCTTTAGATACGCAGTATTTT. Encoded protein: CASSQLAGALDTQYF.

In nucleotides, the CDR3 is TGTGCCAGAAATAGCGGGGGAGAGACCCAGTACTTC. It translates to CARNSGGETQYF. The chain joins TRBV2 to TRBJ2-5; 9 nucleotides agree with TRBD2. With V trimmed by 9 bases and J by 4 bases, 3 bases remained unmatched. This CDR3 contains 12 residues. Germline V lookup: CDR1 SNHLY, CDR2 FYNNEI.

This rearrangement joins TRBV4-3 to TRBJ1-1, with no clear D. The CDR3 is made up of 15 amino acids. CDR1 LGHNA and CDR2 YSLEER come from the germline V gene. Between the trimmed V and J ends, which lost 4 bases and 2 bases, there was a span of 14 bases. CDR3 DNA: TGCGCCAGCAGCCTTGGCGAGGGAATCAACACTGAAGCTTTCTTT. Its translation: CASSLGEGINTEAFF.

This clone was observed a few times. V usage is TRBV4-1 and J usage is TRBJ2-1, with 7 bases identical to TRBD2. J lost 3 bases, V lost 0 bases, and 11 bases had no gene match. The CDR3 is 18 amino acids. Germline CDR1 and CDR2: MGHRA and YSYEKL. The CDR3 region has the DNA TGCGCCAGCAGCCAAGAACCCATTACTAGCGCATACTACAATGAGCAGTTCTTC. This sequence encodes CASSQEPITSAYYNEQFF.

In this sample, this clone turned up once. V usage is TRBV7-8 and J usage is TRBJ2-7; D possibly corresponds to TRBD2 (6 bases). The V gene lost 8 bases and the J gene lost 7 bases, with 12 bases spanning the gap. The germline V gene encodes CDR1 SGHVS and CDR2 FQNEAQ. The CDR3 is 11 residues long. CDR3 DNA sequence: TGTGCCAGCGCGGGGTTGGGGGAGCAGTACTTC. Translated, it gives CASAGLGEQYF. The entire variable domain, with the rest obtained from reference TRBV7-8 and TRBJ2-7, is as follows: GAGVSQSPRYKVAKRGQDVALRCDPISGHVSLFWYQQALGQGPEFLTYFQNEAQLDKSGLPSDRFFAERPEGSVSTLKIQRTQQEDSAVYLCASAGLGEQYFGPGTRLTVT.

This clone showed up just once. The chain uses TRBV19 and TRBJ1-5; D gene uncertain. Trimming pared 4 bases from V and 0 bases from J, leaving 10 bases between. CDR3 length: 15 amino acids. The germline V gene has CDR1 LNHDA and CDR2 SQIVND (reference sequence). CDR3 protein: CASSRARYSNQPQHF. CDR3 coding DNA: TGTGCCAGTAGTAGGGCAAGATATAGCAATCAGCCCCAGCATTTT.